Below, 7 T cell receptor beta chains from the same sample are listed, as sequenced in a study of T cells after yellow fever vaccination. One entry per CDR3 protein results from TCRdb running MiXCR on the 5' RACE reads. The sample gives 620,000 or so distinct CDR3 sequences, less than 20% of which show up once; roughly 17% is in the top ten. The starting material was PBMCs, obtained 5 to 6 days after the first yellow fever vaccination. The receptors were sampled from a man aged 18 to 30 who received the YFV17D yellow fever vaccine.

This clonotype came up many times. The gene calls are TRBV7-2 and TRBJ1-3; 7 bases are a match to TRBD1. Per germline, CDR1 SGHTA and CDR2 FQGNSA. The CDR3 loop spans 16 amino acids. V trimming: 0 bases; J trimming: 2 bases; junction bases outside the gene matches: 4. The CDR3 bases are TGTGCCAGCAGCTTAGCCCCTCAGGGGGCTGGAAACACCATATATTTT. Amino acids: CASSLAPQGAGNTIYF.

The rearrangement links TRBV7-2 to TRBJ1-5; D remains unclear. With 1 base removed from V and 1 base from J, the gap between germline ends came to 14 bases. CDR1 SGHTA and CDR2 FQGNSA come from the germline V gene. The CDR3 covers 17 residues. CDR3 in DNA: TGTGCCAGCAGCTTAGGATTGAAGGGTGGGAGCAATCAGCCCCAGCATTTT. This codes for CASSLGLKGGSNQPQHF.

This clonotype has more than one count but fewer than ten. The rearrangement joins TRBV24-1 to TRBJ2-2; 11 nucleotides agree with TRBD1. With 3 bases clipped from V and 6 bases from J, the junction kept 5 bases outside the gene matches. Germline CDR1 reads KGHDR; CDR2 reads SFDVKD. CDR3 length: 16 amino acids. The CDR3 sequence: CATSDPGQGGAGELFF. The DNA for the CDR3 is TGTGCCACCAGTGATCCGGGACAGGGGGGCGCCGGGGAGCTGTTTTTT.

This clonotype was detected only a few times. The chain joins TRBV12-5 to TRBJ2-1; a weak D match, TRBD1 (6 bases). Germline assignment: CDR1 LGHNT and CDR2 FRNRAP. The CDR3 contains 16 residues. V lost 2 bases, J lost 8 bases, and 19 bases lay in between. CDR3 bases: TGTGCTAGTGGTTTGTCCCCAGGGGCAAGAGGCGATGAGCAGTTCTTC. It specifies CASGLSPGARGDEQFF.

The J gene is TRBJ2-2, the V gene TRBV5-4; D gene ambiguous. Deletions cut 3 bases from V and 6 bases from J, with 9 bases between. From germline, CDR1 is SGHNT and CDR2 YYREEE (reference sequence). The CDR3 is 13 amino acids. The CDR3 coding sequence is TGTGCCAGCAGCTACGACATGTCCGGGGAGCTGTTTTTT. Amino acids: CASSYDMSGELFF. The whole variable domain, filled in from reference TRBV5-4 and TRBJ2-2, reads ETGVTQSPTHLIKTRGQQVTLRCSSQSGHNTVSWYQQALGQGPQFIFQYYREEENGRGNFPPRFSGLQFPNYSSELNVNALELDDSALYLCASSYDMSGELFFGEGSRLTVL.

This clonotype was seen at least ten times. The chain couples TRBV6-8 to TRBJ2-7, with D maybe TRBD2 (7 bases). The CDR3 is made up of 20 amino acids. V gave up 2 bases and J gave up 0 bases, with 26 bases separating them. The germline CDR1 and CDR2 sequences are MNHGY and SAAAGT. CDR3 DNA: TGTGCCAGCAGTTACCCCACCGTGCGGGGGCGACTCGGAAGCTCCTACGAGCAGTACGTC. This sequence encodes CASSYPTVRGRLGSSYEQYV.

The genes are TRBV12-3 or TRBV12-4 and TRBJ2-3; D remains ambiguous. The germline V and J ends were trimmed by 3 bases and 4 bases, with 20 bases remaining between them. The CDR3 has 17 residues. The CDR3: CASSLTTLVEISDTQYF. The CDR3 nucleotides read TGTGCCAGCAGTTTGACGACTCTAGTTGAGATTTCAGATACGCAGTATTTT.